This entry is about one TCR beta chain. Researchers ran the PCR with 60 Vbeta and 13 Jbeta primers. The repertoire was sequenced with immunoSEQ multiplex PCR; TCRdb's copy has only in-frame clones and lacks some. The profile shows about 110,000 clones, approximately 82% of them singletons. This CDR3 has 13 residues. The germline V gene has CDR1 SGHAT and CDR2 FQNNGV. Trimming took 5 bases from V and 4 from J; bases not matched to a gene: 4. The sample originates from a study of cytomegalovirus exposure and HLA in healthy donors. Study background: Earlier results showed some 120 million unique TCR beta sequences derived from 150 million to 200 million T cells.

The source of this sequence is a man aged 25 to 40 in good health and CMV-seropositive. V gene TRBV11-2 combines with J gene TRBJ1-2; 7 bases agree with TRBD1. The sequenced sample was PBMCs. CDR3 region: CASSADRSYGYTF. The CDR3 DNA follows: TGTGCCAGCAGCGCGGACAGGAGCTATGGCTACACCTTC.